Detailed here is one T cell receptor beta chain. These data are taken from a study of blood T cell repertoires in COVID-19. Overall study context: Samples taken during acute and convalescent COVID-19 were collected in the United States, Italy and Spain. In each case, the material was cDNA or gDNA derived from T cells, B-cell-depleted T cells, or PBMCs.

The CDR3 is 17 residues long. V trimming: 5 bases; J trimming: 0 bases; junction bases outside the gene matches: 11. CDR1 and CDR2 from the germline V gene are SEHNR and FQNEAQ (reference sequence). Original data processing: The assay estimated nucleated cells by amplifying reference gene primers. Sequencing used immunoSEQ multiplex PCR; TCRdb keeps in-frame clones, though not all of them. From that table come the V and J calls and clone size; the DNA was used to work out D and trimming. The sample has fewer than 90,000 clones; nearly 90% are singletons. This sequence originates from a man between 65 and 85 years old with acute or convalescent COVID-19. The chain has TRBV7-9 and TRBJ1-2, with 8 bases fitting TRBD1. Material for sequencing was peripheral blood. CDR3 sequence (DNA): TGTGCCAGCAGCCCTACAGGGGGACAGTTAGCTAACTATGGCTACACCTTC. Its protein is CASSPTGGQLANYGYTF.